One and the same sample provided the 16 T cell receptor beta chains below, sequenced in a study of blood T cell repertoires in COVID-19. Generated by immunoSEQ multiplex PCR, the TCRdb table keeps only in-frame clones and is missing some. The table lists under 250,000 clones, around 80% of them singletons, with about 12% in the top ten. The sample was peripheral blood. These receptor sequences come from a woman in her thirties or forties with acute or convalescent COVID-19.

The rearrangement joins TRBV5-1 to TRBJ1-2; D is unresolved. The CDR3 extends over 12 amino acids. Trimming stripped 4 bases from V and 11 bases from J, with 15 bases between. Germline V gives CDR1 SGHRS, CDR2 YFSETQ. The CDR3 sequence is CASSLDMSGYTF. For the CDR3, the DNA is TGCGCCAGCAGCCTCGATATGTCGGGTTACACCTTC.

This clone was counted only a few times. The chain links TRBV7-2 to TRBJ2-4, with 7 bases fitting TRBD2. Germline trimming cut 0 bases from V and 6 bases from J; bases unmatched to any gene: 8. The CDR3 sequence is 16 residues long. Germline V CDR1 and CDR2: SGHTA, FQGNSA. In nucleotides, the CDR3 is TGTGCCAGCAGCTTAGCATGGGCGGGAGTCGGAAACATTCAGTACTTC. Its translation is CASSLAWAGVGNIQYF.

J is TRBJ2-7 and V is TRBV5-1, with 8 bases matching TRBD2. With V trimmed by 0 bases and J by 3 bases, 8 bases remained unmatched. This CDR3 has 16 residues. Germline CDR1 is SGHRS and CDR2 is YFSETQ. The CDR3 protein is CASSLGIGLAGYEQYF. CDR3 sequence (DNA): TGCGCCAGCAGCTTGGGAATCGGACTAGCAGGCTACGAGCAGTACTTC. Looking up the rest from reference TRBV5-1 and TRBJ2-7 gives the full variable domain: KAGVTQTPRYLIKTRGQQVTLSCSPISGHRSVSWYQQTPGQGLQFLFEYFSETQRNKGNFPGRFSGRQFSNSRSEMNVSTLELGDSALYLCASSLGIGLAGYEQYFGPGTRLTVT.

The chain couples TRBV4-3 to TRBJ2-1; 12 bases align to TRBD2. The CDR3 covers 17 residues. Germline loops: CDR1 LGHNA, CDR2 YSLEER. The trim removed 0 bases at V and 6 bases at J, leaving 6 bases unmatched. The CDR3 loop is CASSQDFSTSGSNEQFF. The CDR3 region has the DNA TGCGCCAGCAGCCAAGATTTCTCGACTAGCGGGAGCAATGAGCAGTTCTTC.

This chain links TRBV11-3 with TRBJ2-2; D gene ambiguous. CDR1 SGHNT and CDR2 YENEEA come from the germline V gene. Trimming cost V 1 base and J 5 bases, with 8 bases left between them. This CDR3 region has 14 residues. CDR3 protein: CASSLGLQTGELFF. The CDR3 DNA is TGTGCCAGCAGCTTAGGGCTTCAGACCGGGGAGCTGTTTTTT.

This clone has more than one count but fewer than ten. The gene calls are TRBV30 and TRBJ2-3; 7 bases are shared with TRBD1. Germline lookup yields CDR1 GTSNPN and CDR2 SVGIG (reference sequence). This CDR3 contains 14 residues. V was pared by 2 bases and J by 4 bases, with 6 bases of the junction left unmatched. As DNA, the CDR3 is TGTGCCTGGAGTAGGGGGCTATCGGCAGATACGCAGTATTTT. Its protein is CAWSRGLSADTQYF.

V and J are TRBV14 and TRBJ2-1; D is undetermined. V was shortened by 5 bases and J by 4 bases, with 3 bases between the two germline ends. The CDR3 covers 11 residues. Per the germline V gene, CDR1 is SGHDN and CDR2 is FVKESK. CDR3 in DNA: TGTGCCAGCAGCTATTACAATGAGCAGTTCTTC. This translates into CASSYYNEQFF.

The V call is TRBV7-8, the J call TRBJ1-3; 8 nucleotides line up with TRBD1. Germline values: CDR1 SGHVS, CDR2 FQNEAQ. Unmatched junction bases numbered 2, after V lost 5 bases and J lost 2 bases. CDR3 length equals 14 residues. CDR3 coding DNA: TGTGCCAGCAGCCTGACAGGGGCTGGAAACACCATATATTTT. Residues: CASSLTGAGNTIYF. Based on the CDR3 plus reference TRBV7-8 and TRBJ1-3, the full variable domain is GAGVSQSPRYKVAKRGQDVALRCDPISGHVSLFWYQQALGQGPEFLTYFQNEAQLDKSGLPSDRFFAERPEGSVSTLKIQRTQQEDSAVYLCASSLTGAGNTIYFGEGSWLTVV.

The chain carries TRBV7-9 and TRBJ2-1; D ambiguous. The CDR3 extends over 19 amino acids. Between the trimmed V and J ends, which lost 2 bases and 6 bases, there was a span of 26 bases. Per germline, CDR1 SEHNR and CDR2 FQNEAQ (reference sequence). The CDR3 protein is CASSLSKFGRRPILNEQFF. The CDR3 DNA reads as TGTGCCAGCAGCTTATCAAAATTCGGTCGGAGACCCATACTCAATGAGCAGTTCTTC. Filled out from reference TRBV7-9 and TRBJ2-1, the complete variable domain reads DTGVSQNPRHKITKRGQNVTFRCDPISEHNRLYWYRQTLGQGPEFLTYFQNEAQLEKSRLLSDRFSAERPKGSFSTLEIQRTEQGDSAMYLCASSLSKFGRRPILNEQFFGPGTRLTVL.

The rearrangement joins TRBV27 to TRBJ2-1, with D maybe TRBD2 (6 bases). Germline loops: CDR1 MNHEY, CDR2 SMNVEV (reference sequence). The CDR3 length is 13 residues. V was cut by 3 bases and J by 6 bases, with 9 bases left in between. In nucleotides, the CDR3 is TGTGCCAGCAGTTTGCCCGGGGGCAATGAGCAGTTCTTC. Translating it yields CASSLPGGNEQFF.

The gene calls are TRBV18 and TRBJ2-7, with 7 positions matching TRBD1. The ends lost 3 bases at V and 1 base at J; junction bases unmatched: 0. Germline V gene lookup returns CDR1 KGHSH and CDR2 LQKENI. The length of the CDR3 is 13 residues. The CDR3 sequence: CASSPGQSYEQYF. CDR3 sequence (DNA): TGTGCCAGCTCACCGGGACAGTCCTACGAGCAGTACTTC.

V usage is TRBV6-2 or TRBV6-3 and J usage is TRBJ2-7; 11 bases line up with TRBD2. Germline V CDR1 and CDR2: MNHEY, SVGEGT. Trimming at V came to 5 bases and at J to 3 bases, leaving 9 bases not matched to a gene. The CDR3 contains 16 residues. Here the CDR3 DNA reads TGTGCCAGCAGTACGCTGGGACTAGCGGACATCTACGAGCAGTACTTC. This codes for CASSTLGLADIYEQYF.

This sequence joins TRBV12-5 and TRBJ2-3; D perhaps matches TRBD2 (5 bases). CDR3 length: 15 residues. V lost 5 bases to trimming and J lost 1 base, with 13 bases between them. Germline CDR1 reads LGHNT; CDR2 reads FRNRAP. The CDR3 loop is CASGTRGSGTDTQYF. The DNA for the CDR3 is TGTGCTAGTGGTACCCGAGGTAGCGGCACAGATACGCAGTATTTT.

The genes are TRBV10-1 and TRBJ2-2, with 9 bases that match TRBD2. The CDR3 has 15 amino acids. V lost 2 bases, J lost 4 bases, and 2 bases stayed unmatched. Germline CDR1 and CDR2: WNHNN and SYGVQD (reference sequence). CDR3 loop: CASSEGGGATGELFF. The CDR3 coding sequence is TGCGCCAGCAGTGAGGGCGGGGGGGCCACCGGGGAGCTGTTTTTT.

The chain couples TRBV6-2 or TRBV6-3 to TRBJ2-7; TRBD1 might be the D (6 bases). Trimming shortened V by 4 bases and J by 5 bases, and 15 bases separated the two germline ends. This CDR3 is 14 amino acids long. Germline assignment: CDR1 MNHEY and CDR2 SVGEGT. The CDR3 protein is CASSFRQEANEQYF. The CDR3 nucleotides read TGTGCCAGCAGTTTCAGACAGGAAGCCAACGAGCAGTACTTC.

The rearrangement links TRBV19 to TRBJ1-1; D possibly corresponds to TRBD1 (5 bases). Trimming took off 1 base at V and 3 bases at J, with 12 bases between the two ends. The CDR3 loop spans 15 amino acids. The germline V gene has CDR1 LNHDA and CDR2 SQIVND (reference sequence). The CDR3 loop reads CASSIGARGYTEAFF. DNA of the CDR3: TGTGCCAGTAGTATAGGGGCACGGGGGTACACTGAAGCTTTCTTT. Full variable domain (remainder filled in from reference TRBV19 and TRBJ1-1): DGGITQSPKYLFRKEGQNVTLSCEQNLNHDAMYWYRQDPGQGLRLIYYSQIVNDFQKGDIAEGYSVSREKKESFPLTVTSAQKNPTAFYLCASSIGARGYTEAFFGQGTRLTVV.